The 29 T cell receptor beta chains given below trace back to one sample, sequenced in a study of Ad26.COV2.S vaccination and SARS-CoV-2 variants. Treatment indicated: approximately 18 received Ad26.COV2.S at low or high dose, single or two shots; several received placebo; per-sample allocation not given. After the first vaccine or placebo injection, samples were drawn on day 63. Produced via immunoSEQ multiplex PCR; TCRdb's table is partial and in-frame only. The data show about 420,000 clones, approximately 90% seen once. The source material was peripheral blood, sampled in a trial of Ad26.COV2.S vaccine versus placebo. These receptors originate from a person between 18 and 60 years old who received the Ad26.COV2.S COVID-19 vaccine or a placebo.

The gene calls are TRBV10-1 and TRBJ2-5; 12 nucleotides agree with TRBD2. The junction had 2 bases not matched to a gene; V was cut back by 0 bases and J by 3 bases. This CDR3 is 16 amino acids long. Germline loops: CDR1 WNHNN, CDR2 SYGVQD (reference sequence). Here the CDR3 reads CASSESSSGGEETQYF. In nucleotides, the CDR3 is TGCGCCAGCAGTGAGTCTTCTAGCGGGGGGGAAGAGACCCAGTACTTC.

The V and J genes are TRBV6-1 and TRBJ1-2, with D possibly TRBD1 on 5 matching bases. This CDR3 region has 16 residues. In germline, CDR1 is MNHNS, CDR2 SASEGT. The V and J ends lost 0 bases and 8 bases respectively, with 19 bases between them. The CDR3 DNA follows: TGTGCCAGCAGTGAAGCCCCCGATGGGTACAGGCGGGGCTACACCTTC. It specifies CASSEAPDGYRRGYTF.

The chain's CDR3 is CASSQDTGSTDTQYF. The CDR3 DNA follows: TGCGCCAGCAGCCAAGATACGGGGAGCACAGATACGCAGTATTTT. This chain joins TRBV4-3 and TRBJ2-3, with a tentative D call TRBD2 (5 bases). The CDR3 length is 15 residues. The germline V gene has CDR1 LGHNA and CDR2 YSLEER. V gave up 0 bases and J gave up 0 bases, with 7 bases separating them.

The chain couples TRBV6-5 to TRBJ2-5; TRBD2 matches 8 bases. The CDR3 runs to 14 residues. With 7 bases clipped from V and 4 bases from J, the junction kept 8 bases outside the gene matches. Looked up from germline, CDR1 is MNHEY and CDR2 is SVGAGI. CDR3 coding DNA: TGTGCCAGCACTTGGCGGGGGGCGGGAGAGACCCAGTACTTC. It codes for CASTWRGAGETQYF.

The chain joins TRBV5-4 to TRBJ2-2; D unclear. The CDR3 is 17 amino acids. Trimming took 0 bases from V and 1 from J, leaving 13 bases between them. CDR1 and CDR2 (germline): SGHNT, YYREEE (reference sequence). CDR3 bases: TGTGCCAGCAGCTTGGGCTTGGCTAGACTGAACACCGGGGAGCTGTTTTTT. Its protein product is CASSLGLARLNTGELFF.

This chain joins TRBV5-4 and TRBJ2-1; 8 nucleotides align to TRBD2. The CDR3 extends over 16 amino acids. Per germline, CDR1 SGHNT and CDR2 YYREEE (reference sequence). Unmatched junction bases numbered 11, after V lost 7 bases and J lost 2 bases. The CDR3, as DNA: TGTGCCAGCCTACCCGCGGGGGGCGATGCCTACAATGAGCAGTTCTTC. This sequence encodes CASLPAGGDAYNEQFF.

This clone was recorded only once. The chain combines TRBV6-4 with TRBJ2-2; a weak D match, TRBD1 (6 bases). The CDR3 has 18 amino acids. From germline, CDR1 is MRHNA and CDR2 SNTAGT. Trimming shortened V by 0 bases and J by 5 bases, and 19 bases separated the two germline ends. The CDR3 reads CASSDSSKGGMRTGELFF. Written as DNA, the CDR3 is TGTGCCAGCAGTGACTCTTCGAAAGGGGGAATGAGGACCGGGGAGCTGTTTTTT.

The chain is built from TRBV10-3 and TRBJ1-1; 7 nucleotides agree with TRBD1. With 4 bases clipped from V and 1 base from J, the junction kept 9 bases outside the gene matches. The germline gives CDR1 ENHRY, CDR2 SYGVKD. The CDR3 runs to 16 residues. The CDR3 is CAISGAYRGPNTEAFF. The DNA for the CDR3 is TGTGCCATCAGTGGAGCATACAGGGGCCCGAACACTGAAGCTTTCTTT.

The chain employs TRBV11-3 and TRBJ2-6; perhaps D is TRBD1 or TRBD2 (5 bases each). Germline lookup yields CDR1 SGHNT and CDR2 YENEEA. The V end was cut by 0 bases, the J end by 1 base, with 19 bases between. The CDR3 is 20 amino acids. CDR3 region: CASSLELGIPEGSGANVLTF. The CDR3, as DNA: TGTGCCAGCAGCTTAGAACTCGGGATACCCGAGGGGTCTGGGGCCAACGTCCTGACTTTC.

CDR3 loop: CASSYGRGGLYEQYF. DNA of the CDR3: TGTGCCAGCAGTTACGGGCGGGGGGGCCTCTACGAGCAGTACTTC. The chain joins TRBV6-2 or TRBV6-3 to TRBJ2-7; the match to TRBD2 covers 9 bases. The germline V gene has CDR1 MNHEY and CDR2 SVGEGT. CDR3 length equals 15 residues. V shed 2 bases, J shed 3 bases, and the junction held 5 bases outside the gene matches.

The chain uses TRBV15 and TRBJ1-2; D gene unclear. Germline CDR1 is LNHNV and CDR2 is YYDKDF (reference sequence). The CDR3 sequence is 14 residues long. The V end was cut by 0 bases, the J end by 6 bases, with 11 bases between. The CDR3 loop is CATSRDWVGDGYTF. The CDR3 region has the DNA TGTGCCACCAGCAGAGATTGGGTGGGAGATGGCTACACCTTC.

CDR3 sequence: CASSLEVVGGEKLFF. CDR3 bases: TGTGCCAGCAGCTTAGAGGTCGTGGGGGGAGAAAAACTGTTTTTT. The chain couples TRBV7-9 to TRBJ1-4, with D possibly TRBD1 on 5 matching bases. In germline, CDR1 is SEHNR, CDR2 FQNEAQ (reference sequence). The CDR3 is 15 residues long. Trimming removed 1 base at V and 8 bases at J, with 14 bases between.

V is TRBV25-1 and J is TRBJ2-1; TRBD2 aligns across 7 bases. Germline V gives CDR1 MGHDK, CDR2 SYGVNS. V lost 3 bases, J lost 9 bases, and 11 bases stayed unmatched. CDR3 length equals 15 residues. The CDR3: CASSELSGATGEQFF. CDR3 nucleotide sequence: TGTGCCAGCAGTGAGCTAAGCGGGGCAACCGGTGAGCAGTTCTTC.

Here the CDR3 DNA reads TGTGCCAGCACCACCTACAGGGTGAGAGGTGAAAAACTGTTTTTT. Protein: CASTTYRVRGEKLFF. The gene calls are TRBV6-5 and TRBJ1-4; D perhaps matches TRBD1 (6 bases). The length of the CDR3 is 15 residues. Germline CDR1 is MNHEY and CDR2 is SVGAGI. V shed 7 bases and J shed 7 bases, with 19 bases lying between them.

CDR3 nucleotides: TGTGCCAGCAGTTTACCACTTAGGGGAGCGGGGGACTCGCCGGAGCAGTTCTTC. Translation: CASSLPLRGAGDSPEQFF. This chain connects TRBV27 to TRBJ2-1, with 8 positions matching TRBD2. From germline, CDR1 is MNHEY and CDR2 SMNVEV (reference sequence). The CDR3 length is 18 residues. J was trimmed by 10 bases and V by 2 bases; bases with no gene match: 19.

The chain joins TRBV5-1 to TRBJ2-7, with 9 bases fitting TRBD2. Germline trimming cut 5 bases from V and 2 bases from J; bases unmatched to any gene: 2. Per germline, CDR1 SGHRS and CDR2 YFSETQ. The CDR3 sequence is 13 residues long. The DNA of the CDR3 is TGCGCCAGCAGGACTAGCGGAACCTACGAGCAGTACTTC. It encodes CASRTSGTYEQYF.

CDR3 protein: CASSLIGANAQPQHF. CDR3 sequence (DNA): TGTGCCAGCAGCTTAATAGGGGCTAATGCTCAGCCCCAGCATTTT. V usage is TRBV7-2 and J usage is TRBJ1-5; D is perhaps TRBD1 (5 bases). Germline assignment: CDR1 SGHTA and CDR2 FQGNSA. The V and J ends lost 2 bases and 6 bases respectively, with 14 bases between them. The CDR3 length is 15 residues.

The chain combines TRBV7-2 with TRBJ1-5, with unresolved D. Germline V CDR1 and CDR2: SGHTA, FQGNSA. The CDR3 consists of 14 residues. Trimming pared 2 bases from V and 7 bases from J, leaving 12 bases between. The CDR3 region is CASSLTGMGQPQHF. CDR3 sequence (DNA): TGTGCCAGCAGCTTAACGGGGATGGGACAGCCCCAGCATTTT.

The chain recombines TRBV6-5 with TRBJ2-7, with D perhaps matching TRBD1 (6 bases). This CDR3 comprises 16 residues. The germline CDR1 and CDR2 sequences are MNHEY and SVGAGI. Trimming removed 0 bases from V and 4 bases from J, with 16 bases in between. The CDR3 spells CASSYSGMTGAYEQYF. In nucleotides, the CDR3 is TGTGCCAGCAGTTACTCAGGGATGACAGGTGCATACGAGCAGTACTTC.

V usage is TRBV2 and J usage is TRBJ2-1, with 15 bases that match TRBD2. Germline-derived CDR1 and CDR2 are SNHLY and FYNNEI. CDR3 length: 16 amino acids. Losses at the gene ends were 8 bases for V and 4 bases for J; bases not matched to a gene: 6. In DNA form, the CDR3 reads TGTGCCAGCGAAGGACTAGCGGGGGGGATTTACAATGAGCAGTTCTTC. Translating it yields CASEGLAGGIYNEQFF.

This chain uses TRBV29-1 with TRBJ2-2, with D perhaps matching TRBD1 (5 bases). The CDR3 is 13 residues long. Deletions cut 0 bases from V and 4 bases from J, with 6 bases between. In germline, CDR1 is SQVTM, CDR2 ANQGSEA. The CDR3 region is CSVEDRGTGELFF. For the CDR3, the DNA is TGCAGCGTTGAAGATAGGGGCACCGGGGAGCTGTTTTTT.

The V gene is TRBV12-3 or TRBV12-4, the J gene TRBJ1-1, with a weak D call TRBD1 (6 bases). The V end lost 7 bases, the J end lost 0 bases, and 9 bases lay between the germline ends. The CDR3 runs to 13 residues. The CDR3 nucleotides are TGTGCCAGCAAGGGACACTTGAACACTGAAGCTTTCTTT. Its translation is CASKGHLNTEAFF.

The chain has TRBV28 and TRBJ2-1, with 8 nucleotides matching TRBD2. The V gene end was trimmed by 7 bases and the J gene end by 0 bases; junction bases not matched to a gene: 2. The CDR3 contains 14 residues. Germline CDR1 reads MDHEN; CDR2 reads SYDVKM. CDR3: CASKAGGSYNEQFF. CDR3 coding DNA: TGTGCCAGCAAGGCGGGGGGCTCCTACAATGAGCAGTTCTTC.

J is TRBJ1-4 and V is TRBV4-1; tentative D call: TRBD1 (5 bases). The CDR3 contains 15 residues. Germline values: CDR1 MGHRA, CDR2 YSYEKL. V was shortened by 3 bases and J by 7 bases, with 15 bases between the two germline ends. The CDR3 DNA follows: TGCGCCAGCAGCCAGACCGGACGGGACCTTGAAAAACTGTTTTTT. Encoded protein: CASSQTGRDLEKLFF.

The gene calls are TRBV5-1 and TRBJ2-3; D gene uncertain. V dropped 0 bases and J dropped 0 bases, with 8 bases sitting between them. The CDR3 has 15 residues. Germline assignment: CDR1 SGHRS and CDR2 YFSETQ. The CDR3 DNA follows: TGCGCCAGCAGCTTGGAACCTACTAGCACAGATACGCAGTATTTT. Amino acids: CASSLEPTSTDTQYF.

The rearrangement joins TRBV10-3 to TRBJ2-7; no clear D gene. The CDR3 has 13 residues. The germline V gene has CDR1 ENHRY and CDR2 SYGVKD. Trimming took 9 bases from V and 0 from J, leaving 12 bases between them. CDR3 residues: CAISPSVSYEQYF. In DNA, the CDR3 is TGTGCCATTTCACCGTCCGTCTCCTACGAGCAGTACTTC.

This chain links TRBV21-1 with TRBJ1-5. TRBV21-1 is given as a pseudogene. CDR3 length equals 13 residues. CDR3 in DNA: TGTGCCAGCAGCGAAAGCAGAGATCAGCCCCAGCATTTT. It yields the protein CASSESRDQPQHF.

CDR3 coding DNA: TGCGCCAGCAGCTTGGCGGGGGAACCCTACGAGCAGTACTTC. As protein: CASSLAGEPYEQYF. The chain uses TRBV5-1 and TRBJ2-7; maybe TRBD2 (6 bases). The CDR3 has 14 amino acids. Trimming removed 0 bases from V and 2 bases from J, with 9 bases in between. Germline CDR1 SGHRS, CDR2 YFSETQ.

This clone was found once. The CDR3 sequence: CASSSGLLARELGSTDTQYF. CDR3 sequence (DNA): TGTGCCAGCAGCTCTGGTTTACTAGCGCGGGAGCTGGGGAGCACAGATACGCAGTATTTT. This chain uses TRBV12-1 with TRBJ2-3; the DNA was not compared with TRBD2, the D call given in the table. TRBV12-1 is a documented pseudogene. The CDR3 contains 20 residues.